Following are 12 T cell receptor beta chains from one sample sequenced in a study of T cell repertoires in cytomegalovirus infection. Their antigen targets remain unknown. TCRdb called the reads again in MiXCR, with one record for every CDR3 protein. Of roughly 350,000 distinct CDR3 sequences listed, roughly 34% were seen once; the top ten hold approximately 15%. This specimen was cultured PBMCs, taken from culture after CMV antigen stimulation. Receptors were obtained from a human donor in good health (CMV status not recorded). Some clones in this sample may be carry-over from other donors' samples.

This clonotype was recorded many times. The CDR3 here is CASSLAGQGGGYTF. The CDR3 nucleotides read TGTGCCAGCAGCTTAGCGGGACAGGGAGGTGGCTACACCTTC. The chain uses TRBV7-2 and TRBJ1-2; 9 bases map to TRBD1. Unmatched junction bases numbered 3, after V lost 0 bases and J lost 7 bases. The germline V gene has CDR1 SGHTA and CDR2 FQGNSA. This CDR3 is built from 14 residues.

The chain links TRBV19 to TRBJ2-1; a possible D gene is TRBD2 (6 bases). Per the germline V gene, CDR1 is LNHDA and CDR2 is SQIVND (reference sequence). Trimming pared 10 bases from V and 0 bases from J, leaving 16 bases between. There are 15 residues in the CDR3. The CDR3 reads CATRIGGSSYNEQFF. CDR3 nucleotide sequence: TGTGCCACGAGAATCGGGGGTAGCTCCTACAATGAGCAGTTCTTC.

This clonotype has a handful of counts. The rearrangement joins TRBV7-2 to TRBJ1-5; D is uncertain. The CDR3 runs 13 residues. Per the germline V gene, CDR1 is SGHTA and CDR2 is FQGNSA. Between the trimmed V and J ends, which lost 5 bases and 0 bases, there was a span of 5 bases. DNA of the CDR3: TGTGCCAGCAGCCCACATAGCAATCAGCCCCAGCATTTT. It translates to CASSPHSNQPQHF.

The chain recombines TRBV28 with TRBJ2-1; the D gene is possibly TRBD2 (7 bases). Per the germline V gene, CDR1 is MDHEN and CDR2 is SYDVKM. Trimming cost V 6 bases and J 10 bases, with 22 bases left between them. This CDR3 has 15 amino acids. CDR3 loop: CASSPTPGGGSEQFF. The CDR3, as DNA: TGTGCCAGCAGCCCCACCCCGGGGGGCGGGAGCGAGCAGTTCTTC.

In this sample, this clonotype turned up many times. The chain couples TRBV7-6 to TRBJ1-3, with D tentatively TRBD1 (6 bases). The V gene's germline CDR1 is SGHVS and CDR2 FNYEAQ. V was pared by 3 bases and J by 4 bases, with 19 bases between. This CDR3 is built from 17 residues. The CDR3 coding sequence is TGTGCCAGCAGCTTCCCTCTAATCCAGGGGAAGGGAAACACCATATATTTT. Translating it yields CASSFPLIQGKGNTIYF. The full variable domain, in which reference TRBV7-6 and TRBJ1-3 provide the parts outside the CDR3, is GAGVSQSPRYKVTKRGQDVALRCDPISGHVSLYWYRQALGQGPEFLTYFNYEAQQDKSGLPNDRFSAERPEGSISTLTIQRTEQRDSAMYRCASSFPLIQGKGNTIYFGEGSWLTVV.

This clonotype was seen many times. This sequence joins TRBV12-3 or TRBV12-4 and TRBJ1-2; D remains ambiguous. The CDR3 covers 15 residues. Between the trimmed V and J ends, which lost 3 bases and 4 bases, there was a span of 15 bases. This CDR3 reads CASSFPGWGFYGYTF. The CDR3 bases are TGTGCCAGCAGTTTTCCCGGGTGGGGATTCTATGGCTACACCTTC.

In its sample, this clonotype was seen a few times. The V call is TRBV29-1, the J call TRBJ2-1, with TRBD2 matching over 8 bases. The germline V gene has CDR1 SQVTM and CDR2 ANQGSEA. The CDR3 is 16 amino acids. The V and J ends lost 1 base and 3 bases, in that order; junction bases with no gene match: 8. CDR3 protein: CSVEGHAGGIYNEQFF. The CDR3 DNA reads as TGCAGCGTTGAAGGACACGCGGGAGGAATCTACAATGAGCAGTTCTTC.

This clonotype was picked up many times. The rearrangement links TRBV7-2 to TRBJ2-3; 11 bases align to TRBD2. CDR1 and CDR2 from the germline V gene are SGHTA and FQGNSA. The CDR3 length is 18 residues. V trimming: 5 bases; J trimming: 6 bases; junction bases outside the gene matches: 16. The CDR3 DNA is TGTGCCAGCAGCGCCCATCGGACTAGCGGGCTTAGCGGGGATACGCAGTATTTT. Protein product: CASSAHRTSGLSGDTQYF.

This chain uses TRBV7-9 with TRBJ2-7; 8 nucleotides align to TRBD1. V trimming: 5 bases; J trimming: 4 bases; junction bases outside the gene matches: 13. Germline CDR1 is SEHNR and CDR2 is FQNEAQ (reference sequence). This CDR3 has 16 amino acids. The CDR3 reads CASSQDRAQVRYEQYF. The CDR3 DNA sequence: TGTGCCAGCAGCCAGGACAGGGCACAAGTTCGGTACGAGCAGTACTTC.

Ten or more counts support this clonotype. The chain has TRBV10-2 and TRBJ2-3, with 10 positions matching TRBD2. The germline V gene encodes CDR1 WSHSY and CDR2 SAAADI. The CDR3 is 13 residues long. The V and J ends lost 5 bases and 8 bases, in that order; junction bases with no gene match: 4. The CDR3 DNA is TGCGCCAGCAGTACTAGCGGGATTGCTACGCAGTATTTT. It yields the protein CASSTSGIATQYF.

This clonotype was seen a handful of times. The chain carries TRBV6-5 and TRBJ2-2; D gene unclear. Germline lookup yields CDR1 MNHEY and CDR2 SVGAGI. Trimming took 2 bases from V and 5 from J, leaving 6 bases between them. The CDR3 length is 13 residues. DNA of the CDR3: TGTGCCAGCAGTTACCGAGAAACCGGGGAGCTGTTTTTT. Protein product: CASSYRETGELFF.

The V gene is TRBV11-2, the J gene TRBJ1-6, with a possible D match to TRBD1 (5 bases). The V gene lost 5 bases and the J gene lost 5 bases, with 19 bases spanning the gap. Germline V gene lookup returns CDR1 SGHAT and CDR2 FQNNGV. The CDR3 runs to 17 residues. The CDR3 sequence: CASSPRDYGDHNSPLHF. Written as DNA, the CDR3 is TGTGCCAGCAGCCCGCGGGACTATGGGGACCATAATTCACCCCTCCACTTT.